One sample yielded the 14 T cell receptor beta chains listed below, sequenced in a study of cytomegalovirus exposure and HLA in healthy donors. PCR employed 60 Vbeta and 13 Jbeta primers. Assay: immunoSEQ multiplex PCR; the TCRdb copy retains only in-frame clones and omits some. The sample has 150,000 to 200,000 clones, 65% to 75% seen once. The sample was PBMCs. The receptor source for this set is a human donor in good health.

The V and J genes are TRBV5-1 and TRBJ2-5, with TRBD2 identical over 8 bases. Per the germline V gene, CDR1 is SGHRS and CDR2 is YFSETQ. The junction had 2 bases not matched to a gene; V was cut back by 2 bases and J by 2 bases. The CDR3 has 14 amino acids. The CDR3 protein is CASSFGGGQETQYF. The CDR3 coding sequence is TGCGCCAGCAGCTTTGGCGGGGGGCAAGAGACCCAGTACTTC.

This chain joins TRBV5-1 and TRBJ1-6, with TRBD1 as a possible D gene (6 bases). V gave up 0 bases and J gave up 8 bases, with 9 bases separating them. The CDR3 length is 14 residues. Germline V gene sequence: CDR1 SGHRS, CDR2 YFSETQ. The CDR3 DNA reads as TGCGCCAGCAGCTTGGAGGCAGGGGATTCACCCCTCCACTTT. This codes for CASSLEAGDSPLHF. Based on the CDR3 plus reference TRBV5-1 and TRBJ1-6, the full variable domain is KAGVTQTPRYLIKTRGQQVTLSCSPISGHRSVSWYQQTPGQGLQFLFEYFSETQRNKGNFPGRFSGRQFSNSRSEMNVSTLELGDSALYLCASSLEAGDSPLHFGNGTRLTVT.

CDR3 nucleotide sequence: TGTGCCAGCAGCTCGGGTCCCGTGCCCTACGAGCAGTACTTC. Translated: CASSSGPVPYEQYF. The chain couples TRBV5-6 to TRBJ2-7; D ambiguous. CDR1 SGHDT and CDR2 YYEEEE come from the germline V gene. Between the trimmed V and J ends, which lost 3 bases and 2 bases, there was a span of 12 bases. The CDR3 runs to 14 residues.

This clone occurred once. J is TRBJ2-5 and V is TRBV10-3; 9 bases are shared with TRBD2. The CDR3 contains 14 residues. After removal of 7 bases from V and 7 bases from J, the junction contained 10 bases not matched to a gene. Germline CDR1 is ENHRY and CDR2 is SYGVKD. CDR3: CAIMNSGGVGTQYF. In DNA, the CDR3 is TGTGCCATCATGAATAGCGGGGGTGTTGGGACCCAGTACTTC.

The chain recombines TRBV4-3 with TRBJ2-5; D perhaps matches TRBD2 (5 bases). V lost 4 bases and J lost 2, with 20 bases in between. The germline V gene has CDR1 LGHNA and CDR2 YSLEER. The CDR3 sequence is 17 residues long. The CDR3 DNA follows: TGCGCCAGCAGCCCCCAACTGGGAGATTGGCTACAAGAGACCCAGTACTTC. As protein: CASSPQLGDWLQETQYF.

The chain is built from TRBV2 and TRBJ1-3, with a possible D match to TRBD1 (6 bases). Germline CDR1 and CDR2: SNHLY and FYNNEI. CDR3 size: 14 residues. V was pared by 0 bases and J by 6 bases, with 9 bases between. CDR3 loop: CASSEARQENTIYF. In DNA form, the CDR3 reads TGTGCCAGCAGTGAAGCGAGACAGGAAAACACCATATATTTT.

This chain connects TRBV7-8 to TRBJ1-5, with a possible D match to TRBD1 (6 bases). Germline V gives CDR1 SGHVS, CDR2 FQNEAQ. There are 13 residues in the CDR3. V dropped 2 bases and J dropped 6 bases, with 8 bases sitting between them. CDR3 DNA: TGTGCCAGCAGCTTACAGGGGACTCAGCCCCAGCATTTT. It specifies CASSLQGTQPQHF. Supplemented by reference TRBV7-8 and TRBJ1-5, the full variable domain reads GAGVSQSPRYKVAKRGQDVALRCDPISGHVSLFWYQQALGQGPEFLTYFQNEAQLDKSGLPSDRFFAERPEGSVSTLKIQRTQQEDSAVYLCASSLQGTQPQHFGDGTRLSIL.

The rearrangement uses TRBV4-1 and TRBJ2-3, with 9 positions matching TRBD2. Germline lookup yields CDR1 MGHRA and CDR2 YSYEKL. The CDR3 extends over 17 amino acids. Trimming removed 2 bases from V and 0 bases from J; junction bases left unmatched: 6. CDR3: CASSQLTSGASTDTQYF. CDR3 DNA sequence: TGCGCCAGCAGCCAACTGACTAGCGGAGCTAGCACAGATACGCAGTATTTT.

This clone has only a few counts. The rearrangement links TRBV5-5 to TRBJ1-1; D is perhaps TRBD1 (5 bases). Germline CDR1 and CDR2: SGHKS and YYEKEE (reference sequence). V was clipped by 4 bases and J by 5 bases, with 12 bases between them. This CDR3 has 13 amino acids. CDR3 nucleotide sequence: TGTGCCAGCAGCCAGTCCGGGGGGACTGAAGCTTTCTTT. Encoded protein: CASSQSGGTEAFF.

The rearrangement links TRBV11-1 to TRBJ1-1, with TRBD1 matching over 7 bases. Germline V CDR1 and CDR2: SGHAT, FQDESV (reference sequence). Germline trimming cut 2 bases from V and 9 bases from J; bases unmatched to any gene: 9. The CDR3 consists of 14 residues. The CDR3 spells CASSLRDSVNQAFF. DNA for the CDR3: TGTGCCAGCAGCTTAAGGGACAGCGTGAACCAAGCTTTCTTT.

The chain joins TRBV5-4 to TRBJ1-3; maybe TRBD1 (6 bases). The V end was cut by 6 bases, the J end by 2 bases, with 12 bases between. Germline V lookup: CDR1 SGHNT, CDR2 YYREEE (reference sequence). The CDR3 totals 14 residues. CDR3 amino acids: CASTSQGPGNTIYF. CDR3 nucleotide sequence: TGTGCCAGCACGTCACAGGGTCCTGGAAACACCATATATTTT. The full variable domain, its missing parts supplied by reference TRBV5-4 and TRBJ1-3, is ETGVTQSPTHLIKTRGQQVTLRCSSQSGHNTVSWYQQALGQGPQFIFQYYREEENGRGNFPPRFSGLQFPNYSSELNVNALELDDSALYLCASTSQGPGNTIYFGEGSWLTVV.

The chain is built from TRBV7-8 and TRBJ2-7, with TRBD2 identical over 9 bases. J lost 2 bases, V lost 1 base, and 6 bases had no gene match. This CDR3 spans 16 amino acids. Germline V gene sequence: CDR1 SGHVS, CDR2 FQNEAQ. In DNA form, the CDR3 reads TGTGCCAGCAGCTTAGTAGGCGGGGGGGCCACCTACGAGCAGTACTTC. Translating it yields CASSLVGGGATYEQYF.

This chain links TRBV27 with TRBJ1-1; a possible D gene is TRBD1 (5 bases). V lost 6 bases to trimming and J lost 0 bases, with 8 bases between them. Germline V gene sequence: CDR1 MNHEY, CDR2 SMNVEV (reference sequence). The CDR3 totals 13 residues. The CDR3 reads CASSQGMNTEAFF. For the CDR3, the DNA is TGTGCCAGCAGCCAGGGAATGAACACTGAAGCTTTCTTT.

The CDR3 here is CASSLSGTVTTEAFF. CDR3 coding DNA: TGCGCCAGCAGCTTGTCCGGGACAGTGACCACTGAAGCTTTCTTT. The chain recombines TRBV5-1 with TRBJ1-1; 7 bases agree with TRBD1. Germline V lookup: CDR1 SGHRS, CDR2 YFSETQ. CDR3 size: 15 residues. V was clipped by 1 base and J by 4 bases; unmatched bases: 7.